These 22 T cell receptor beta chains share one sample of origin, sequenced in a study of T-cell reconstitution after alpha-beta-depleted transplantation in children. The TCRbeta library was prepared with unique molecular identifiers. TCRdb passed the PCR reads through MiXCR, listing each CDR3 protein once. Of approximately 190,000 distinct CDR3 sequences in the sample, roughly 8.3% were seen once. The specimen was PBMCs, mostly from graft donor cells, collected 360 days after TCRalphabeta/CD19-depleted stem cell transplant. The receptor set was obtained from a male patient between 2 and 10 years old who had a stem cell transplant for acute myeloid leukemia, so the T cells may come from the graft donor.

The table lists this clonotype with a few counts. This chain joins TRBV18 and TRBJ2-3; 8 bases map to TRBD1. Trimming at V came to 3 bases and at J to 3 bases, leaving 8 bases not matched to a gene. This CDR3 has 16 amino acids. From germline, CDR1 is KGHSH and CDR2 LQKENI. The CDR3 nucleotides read TGTGCCAGCTCACCCGGGACAGGCAAGACGACAGATACGCAGTATTTT. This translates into CASSPGTGKTTDTQYF.

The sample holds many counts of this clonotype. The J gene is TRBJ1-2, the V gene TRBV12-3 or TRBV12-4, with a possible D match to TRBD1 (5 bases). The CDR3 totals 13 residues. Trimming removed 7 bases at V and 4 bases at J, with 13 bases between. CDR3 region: CASTLGDGYGYTF. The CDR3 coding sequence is TGTGCCAGCACTCTAGGGGATGGCTATGGCTACACCTTC.

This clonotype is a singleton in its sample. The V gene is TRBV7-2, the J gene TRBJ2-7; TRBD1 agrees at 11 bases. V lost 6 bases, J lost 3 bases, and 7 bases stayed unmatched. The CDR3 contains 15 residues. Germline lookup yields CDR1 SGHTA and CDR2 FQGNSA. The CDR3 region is CASSSTGTGGYEQYF. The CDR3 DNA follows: TGTGCCAGCAGTTCCACCGGGACAGGGGGCTACGAGCAGTACTTC. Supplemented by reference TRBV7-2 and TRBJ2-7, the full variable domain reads GAGVSQSPSNKVTEKGKDVELRCDPISGHTALYWYRQSLGQGLEFLIYFQGNSAPDKSGLPSDRFSAERTGGSVSTLTIQRTQQEDSAVYLCASSSTGTGGYEQYFGPGTRLTVT.

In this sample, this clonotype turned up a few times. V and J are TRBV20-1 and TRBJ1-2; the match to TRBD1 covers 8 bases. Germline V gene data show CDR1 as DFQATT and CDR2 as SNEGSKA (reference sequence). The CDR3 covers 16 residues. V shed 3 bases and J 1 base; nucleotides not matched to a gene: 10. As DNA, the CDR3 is TGCAGTGCTAGGCAAATTACAGGGGGAGTTAACTATGGCTACACCTTC. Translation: CSARQITGGVNYGYTF.

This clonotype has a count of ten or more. This chain's CDR3 is CATGTSGSSTDTQYF. CDR3 sequence (DNA): TGTGCCACAGGGACTAGCGGGAGCAGCACAGATACGCAGTATTTT. J is TRBJ2-3 and V is TRBV24-1, with 14 bases matching TRBD2. The CDR3 has 15 amino acids. The V gene's germline CDR1 is KGHDR and CDR2 SFDVKD. V gave up 10 bases and J gave up 0 bases; unmatched junction bases: 2.

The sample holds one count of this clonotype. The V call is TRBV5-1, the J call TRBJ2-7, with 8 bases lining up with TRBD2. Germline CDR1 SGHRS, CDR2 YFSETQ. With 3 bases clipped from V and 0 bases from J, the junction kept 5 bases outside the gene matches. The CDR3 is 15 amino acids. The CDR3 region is CASSWLAGNSYEQYF. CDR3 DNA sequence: TGCGCCAGCAGCTGGCTAGCGGGTAACTCCTACGAGCAGTACTTC.

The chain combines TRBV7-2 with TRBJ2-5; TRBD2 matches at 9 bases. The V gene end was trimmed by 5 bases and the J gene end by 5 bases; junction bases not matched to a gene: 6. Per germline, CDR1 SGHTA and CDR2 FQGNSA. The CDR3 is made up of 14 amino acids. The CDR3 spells CASSELAGFETQYF. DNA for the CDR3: TGTGCCAGCAGCGAGCTAGCGGGGTTTGAGACCCAGTACTTC.

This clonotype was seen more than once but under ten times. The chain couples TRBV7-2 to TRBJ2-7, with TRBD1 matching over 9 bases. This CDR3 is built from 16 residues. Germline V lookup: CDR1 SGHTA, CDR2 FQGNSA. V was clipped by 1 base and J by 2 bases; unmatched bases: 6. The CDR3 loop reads CASSLGGGTGTYEQYF. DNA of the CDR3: TGTGCCAGCAGCTTAGGTGGGGGGACAGGGACCTACGAGCAGTACTTC.

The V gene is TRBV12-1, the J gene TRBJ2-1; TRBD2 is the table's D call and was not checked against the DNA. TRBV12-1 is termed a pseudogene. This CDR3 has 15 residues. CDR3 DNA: TGTGCCAGCAGCTTTGCGGGGGCCCCCTACAATGAGCAGTTCTTC. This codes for CASSFAGAPYNEQFF.

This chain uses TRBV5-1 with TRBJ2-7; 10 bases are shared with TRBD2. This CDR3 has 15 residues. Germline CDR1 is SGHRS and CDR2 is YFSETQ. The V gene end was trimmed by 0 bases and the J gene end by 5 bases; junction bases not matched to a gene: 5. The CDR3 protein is CASSLVLAGANEQYF. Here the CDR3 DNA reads TGCGCCAGCAGCTTGGTCCTAGCGGGAGCAAACGAGCAGTACTTC.

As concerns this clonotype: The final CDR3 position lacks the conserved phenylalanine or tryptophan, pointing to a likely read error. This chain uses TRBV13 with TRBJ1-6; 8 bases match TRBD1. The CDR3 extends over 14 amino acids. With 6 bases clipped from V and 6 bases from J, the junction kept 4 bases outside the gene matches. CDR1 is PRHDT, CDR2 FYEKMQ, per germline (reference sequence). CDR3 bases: TGTGCCAGCAGTTCCACAGGGGGTAATTCACCCCTCCACATT. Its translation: CASSSTGGNSPLHI.

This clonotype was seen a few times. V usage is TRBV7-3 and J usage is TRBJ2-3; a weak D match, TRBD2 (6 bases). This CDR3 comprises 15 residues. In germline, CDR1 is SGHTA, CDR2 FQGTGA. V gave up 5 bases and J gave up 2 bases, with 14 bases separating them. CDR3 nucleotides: TGTGCCAGCAGCCAAATGGAGGGCTCCACAGATACGCAGTATTTT. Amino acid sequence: CASSQMEGSTDTQYF.

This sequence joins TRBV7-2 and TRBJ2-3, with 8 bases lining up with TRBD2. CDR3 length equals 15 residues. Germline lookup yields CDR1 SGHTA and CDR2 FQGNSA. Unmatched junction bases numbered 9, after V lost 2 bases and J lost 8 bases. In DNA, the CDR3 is TGTGCCAGCAGCTTAACTCCGGGAGGGCCGATTACGCAGTATTTT. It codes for CASSLTPGGPITQYF.

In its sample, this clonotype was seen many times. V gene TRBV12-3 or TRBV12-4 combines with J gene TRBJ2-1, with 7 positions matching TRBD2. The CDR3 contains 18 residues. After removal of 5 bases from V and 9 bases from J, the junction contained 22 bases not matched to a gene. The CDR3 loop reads CASSPSFAGVPGVSEQFF. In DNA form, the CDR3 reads TGTGCCAGCAGTCCCTCCTTTGCGGGGGTCCCGGGAGTCAGTGAGCAGTTCTTC.

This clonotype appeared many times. The CDR3 region is CSSPGLNTGELFF. CDR3 DNA sequence: TGCAGTTCTCCGGGACTCAACACCGGGGAGCTGTTTTTT. This chain connects TRBV20-1 to TRBJ2-2, with D possibly being TRBD2 (6 bases). V was cut by 8 bases and J by 2 bases, with 12 bases left in between. There are 13 residues in the CDR3. The germline gives CDR1 DFQATT, CDR2 SNEGSKA (reference sequence).

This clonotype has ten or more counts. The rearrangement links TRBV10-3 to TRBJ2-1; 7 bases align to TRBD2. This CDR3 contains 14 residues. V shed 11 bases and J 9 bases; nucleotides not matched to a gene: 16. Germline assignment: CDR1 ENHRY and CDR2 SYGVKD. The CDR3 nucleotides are TGTGCCTCCGCGGGACTACGGCTAGACAGTGAGCAGTTCTTC. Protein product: CASAGLRLDSEQFF.

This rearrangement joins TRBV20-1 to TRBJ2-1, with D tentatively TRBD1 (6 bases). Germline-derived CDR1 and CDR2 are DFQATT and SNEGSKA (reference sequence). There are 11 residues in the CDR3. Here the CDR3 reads CRGKGEREQFF. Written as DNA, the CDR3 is TGCAGGGGAAAGGGGGAACGTGAGCAGTTCTTC.

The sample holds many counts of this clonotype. The CDR3 spells CSATSALYNEQFF. The CDR3 bases are TGCAGCGCCACTAGCGCACTTTACAATGAGCAGTTCTTC. This chain connects TRBV29-1 to TRBJ2-1; 7 nucleotides agree with TRBD2. V shed 7 bases and J 4 bases; nucleotides not matched to a gene: 7. CDR1 is SQVTM and CDR2 is ANQGSEA in the germline V gene. The CDR3 runs to 13 residues.

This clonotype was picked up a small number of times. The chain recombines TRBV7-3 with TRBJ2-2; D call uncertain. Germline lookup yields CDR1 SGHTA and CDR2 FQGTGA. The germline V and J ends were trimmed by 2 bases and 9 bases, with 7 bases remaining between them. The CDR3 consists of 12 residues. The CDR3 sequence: CASSLWHRELFF. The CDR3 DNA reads TGTGCCAGCAGCTTATGGCACCGGGAGCTGTTTTTT.

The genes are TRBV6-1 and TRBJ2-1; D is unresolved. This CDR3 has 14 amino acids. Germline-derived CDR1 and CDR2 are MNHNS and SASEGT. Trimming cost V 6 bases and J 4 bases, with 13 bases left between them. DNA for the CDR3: TGTGCCAGCAGAACCCGCGTAGGGTACAATGAGCAGTTCTTC. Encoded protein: CASRTRVGYNEQFF.

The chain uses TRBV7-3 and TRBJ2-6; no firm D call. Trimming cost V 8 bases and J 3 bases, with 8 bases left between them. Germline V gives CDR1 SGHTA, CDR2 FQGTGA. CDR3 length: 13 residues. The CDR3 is CASLFGGANVLTF. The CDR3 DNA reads TGTGCCAGCCTTTTCGGTGGGGCCAACGTCCTGACTTTC. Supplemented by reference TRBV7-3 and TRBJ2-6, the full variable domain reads GAGVSQTPSNKVTEKGKYVELRCDPISGHTALYWYRQSLGQGPEFLIYFQGTGAADDSGLPNDRFFAVRPEGSVSTLKIQRTERGDSAVYLCASLFGGANVLTFGAGSRLTVL.

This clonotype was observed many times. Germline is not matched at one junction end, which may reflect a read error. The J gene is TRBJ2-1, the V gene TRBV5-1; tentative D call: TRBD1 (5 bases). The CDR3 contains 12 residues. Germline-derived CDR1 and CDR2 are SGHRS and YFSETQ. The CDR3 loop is CASSLGVNEQFF. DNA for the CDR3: TGTGCCAGCAGTTTAGGGGTCAATGAGCAGTTCTTC. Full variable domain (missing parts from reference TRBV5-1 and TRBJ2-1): KAGVTQTPRYLIKTRGQQVTLSCSPISGHRSVSWYQQTPGQGLQFLFEYFSETQRNKGNFPGRFSGRQFSNSRSEMNVSTLELGDSALYLCASSLGVNEQFFGPGTRLTVL.